The 4 T cell receptor beta chains listed next were all sequenced from one sample in a study of CD4+ T cells in melanoma. Data came from immunoSEQ multiplex PCR; TCRdb stores just in-frame clones and leaves some out. Altogether 10,000 to 13,000 clones are present, about three fifths being singletons, with the ten largest covering 8.9%. Sequences were obtained from cells from a culture (not recorded whether cultured in vitro). All receptors come from a human donor with melanoma.

The rearrangement uses TRBV7-2 and TRBJ2-5; D ambiguous. V was clipped by 4 bases and J by 6 bases, with 6 bases between them. Germline V CDR1 and CDR2: SGHTA, FQGNSA. The CDR3 consists of 11 residues. This CDR3 is CASSSVKTQYF. CDR3 DNA sequence: TGTGCCAGCAGCTCGGTCAAGACCCAGTACTTC.

The chain combines TRBV5-1 with TRBJ2-2; TRBD2 matches 10 bases. The CDR3 has 17 amino acids. CDR1 and CDR2 (germline): SGHRS, YFSETQ. V was clipped by 1 base and J by 4 bases; unmatched bases: 7. The CDR3 protein is CASSLQRGGGGTGELFF. In DNA, the CDR3 is TGCGCCAGCAGCTTGCAGCGGGGGGGCGGAGGCACCGGGGAGCTGTTTTTT. Full variable domain (outside the CDR3, taken from reference TRBV5-1 and TRBJ2-2): KAGVTQTPRYLIKTRGQQVTLSCSPISGHRSVSWYQQTPGQGLQFLFEYFSETQRNKGNFPGRFSGRQFSNSRSEMNVSTLELGDSALYLCASSLQRGGGGTGELFFGEGSRLTVL.

This chain uses TRBV6-5 with TRBJ2-3, with a tentative D call TRBD1 (5 bases). The CDR3 totals 13 residues. Trimming pared 5 bases from V and 6 bases from J, leaving 12 bases between. Germline V gives CDR1 MNHEY, CDR2 SVGAGI. CDR3 DNA: TGTGCCAGCAGTCGCAGGGAACGGGATACGCAGTATTTT. Protein sequence: CASSRRERDTQYF.

V usage is TRBV30 and J usage is TRBJ2-7, with TRBD2 identical over 12 bases. Germline V CDR1 and CDR2: GTSNPN, SVGIG (reference sequence). The V segment lost 4 bases and the J segment 9 bases; nucleotides outside the gene matches: 7. The CDR3 sequence is 13 residues long. The CDR3 DNA reads TGTGCCTGGACGCGGCTAGCGGGGGGGAGGCAGTACTTC. As protein: CAWTRLAGGRQYF. Drawing the rest from reference TRBV30 and TRBJ2-7, the complete variable domain is SQTIHQWPATLVQPVGSPLSLECTVEGTSNPNLYWYRQAAGRGLQLLFYSVGIGQISSEVPQNLSASRPQDRQFILSSKKLLLSDSGFYLCAWTRLAGGRQYFGPGTRLTVT.